This entry lists 2 T cell receptor beta chains sequenced from one sample in a study of control samples from healthy donors and cancer patients. Sequencing was performed with immunoSEQ multiplex PCR; in TCRdb, only in-frame clones are kept and a portion is missing. The sample includes tens of thousands of clones, 75% to 95% seen only once; the top ten take approximately 23%. The specimen sequenced was PBMCs. The origin of the receptors is a middle-aged woman with head and neck cancer.

The J gene is TRBJ2-2, the V gene TRBV7-3; no clear D. The CDR3 is made up of 12 amino acids. CDR1 is SGHTA and CDR2 is FQGTGA in the germline V gene. Trimming stripped 4 bases from V and 6 bases from J, with 6 bases between. The CDR3 DNA follows: TGTGCCAGCAGCTCCAGCCCCGGGGAGCTGTTTTTT. As protein: CASSSSPGELFF.

The V call is TRBV5-8, the J call TRBJ2-2; D not certain. Trimming took off 2 bases at V and 3 bases at J, with 11 bases between the two ends. Germline V gene lookup returns CDR1 SGHTS and CDR2 YDEGEE. This CDR3 contains 15 residues. The CDR3 DNA reads as TGTGCCAGCAGCTTTTTGAATTGGGACACCGGGGAGCTGTTTTTT. Translated, it gives CASSFLNWDTGELFF.